These 32 T cell receptor beta chains were sequenced from one sample in a study of cytotoxic CD8 clonotypes in ibrutinib-treated CLL. Libraries were prepared by immunoSEQ multiplex PCR; TCRdb keeps only in-frame clonotypes and omits some of them. The sample holds 55,000 to 80,000 clones, about nine tenths seen once. Here the sequenced sample was PBMCs, taken after 12 months of ibrutinib treatment. The receptors were sampled from a human donor with chronic lymphocytic leukemia.

This clone was seen only once. The V gene is TRBV27, the J gene TRBJ2-7; 10 bases match TRBD1. Trimming took 3 bases from V and 0 from J; bases not matched to a gene: 2. The length of the CDR3 is 15 residues. Per germline, CDR1 MNHEY and CDR2 SMNVEV (reference sequence). CDR3 DNA sequence: TGTGCCAGCAGTTTCGGACAGGGGGACTCCTACGAGCAGTACTTC. It is translated as CASSFGQGDSYEQYF.

The chain couples TRBV27 to TRBJ2-7; D may be TRBD2 (6 bases). V dropped 2 bases and J dropped 1 base, with 15 bases sitting between them. The CDR3 sequence is 16 residues long. Per the germline V gene, CDR1 is MNHEY and CDR2 is SMNVEV (reference sequence). The CDR3 spells CASSLLGTGVSYEQYF. In DNA, the CDR3 is TGTGCCAGCAGTTTACTAGGTACGGGGGTGTCCTACGAGCAGTACTTC.

V and J are TRBV9 and TRBJ1-3, with D perhaps TRBD1 (5 bases). From germline, CDR1 is SGDLS and CDR2 YYNGEE. V shed 0 bases and J shed 0 bases, with 7 bases lying between them. CDR3 length: 15 residues. The DNA of the CDR3 is TGTGCCAGCAGCGTAGGAGGGACCTCTGGAAACACCATATATTTT. Residues: CASSVGGTSGNTIYF.

This clone showed up just once. The V gene is TRBV10-3, the J gene TRBJ2-3, with 16 bases matching TRBD2. Trimming cost V 5 bases and J 2 bases; bases outside gene matches: 4. The germline V gene has CDR1 ENHRY and CDR2 SYGVKD. This CDR3 region has 17 residues. CDR3 in amino acids: CAISLGTSGRDTDTQYF. The DNA of the CDR3 is TGTGCCATCAGTCTAGGGACTAGCGGGAGGGACACAGATACGCAGTATTTT.

This chain links TRBV7-9 with TRBJ1-2, with D possibly matching TRBD1 (6 bases). The germline V gene has CDR1 SEHNR and CDR2 FQNEAQ (reference sequence). This CDR3 spans 14 amino acids. Between the trimmed V and J ends, which lost 5 bases and 4 bases, there was a span of 14 bases. The CDR3 nucleotides read TGTGCCAGCAGCCCTCGCCAGGGGCCCTATGGCTACACCTTC. Amino acids: CASSPRQGPYGYTF.

V usage is TRBV25-1 and J usage is TRBJ1-4, with D maybe TRBD1 (5 bases). V was clipped by 1 base and J by 8 bases, with 17 bases between them. CDR1 is MGHDK and CDR2 is SYGVNS in the germline V gene. This CDR3 contains 16 residues. The CDR3 loop reads CASSEFDKGMGEKLFF. CDR3 bases: TGTGCCAGCAGTGAATTCGATAAGGGGATGGGCGAAAAACTGTTTTTT.

The chain carries TRBV18 and TRBJ1-1, with TRBD1 matching 8 bases. V lost 4 bases, J lost 2 bases, and 3 bases stayed unmatched. The CDR3 has 14 amino acids. CDR1 is KGHSH, CDR2 LQKENI, per germline. The CDR3 region is CASSQPGGNTEAFF. The CDR3 DNA reads as TGTGCCAGCTCACAGCCAGGGGGCAACACTGAAGCTTTCTTT. Full variable domain (missing parts from reference TRBV18 and TRBJ1-1): NAGVMQNPRHLVRRRGQEARLRCSPMKGHSHVYWYRQLPEEGLKFMVYLQKENIIDESGMPKERFSAEFPKEGPSILRIQQVVRGDSAAYFCASSQPGGNTEAFFGQGTRLTVV.

The gene calls are TRBV14 and TRBJ2-7; no clear D gene. The CDR3 is 11 amino acids. CDR1 is SGHDN and CDR2 is FVKESK in the germline V gene. Between the trimmed V and J ends, which lost 4 bases and 5 bases, there was a span of 6 bases. CDR3 in amino acids: CASSRIDEQYF. As DNA, the CDR3 is TGTGCCAGCAGCCGTATCGACGAGCAGTACTTC.

The J gene is TRBJ1-2, the V gene TRBV5-1, with D perhaps TRBD1 (6 bases). V was trimmed by 4 bases and J by 2 bases, leaving 12 bases between them. Per the germline V gene, CDR1 is SGHRS and CDR2 is YFSETQ. CDR3 length: 14 residues. The CDR3 coding sequence is TGCGCCAGCAGCCTGGACAGCGAAAACTATGGCTACACCTTC. This gives the protein CASSLDSENYGYTF.

The chain links TRBV28 to TRBJ2-7; TRBD2 might be the D (5 bases). From germline, CDR1 is MDHEN and CDR2 SYDVKM. The ends were cut back, 6 bases at V and 5 bases at J, with 20 bases in the middle. There are 15 residues in the CDR3. The chain's CDR3 is CASSRRLKLINEQYF. The DNA of the CDR3 is TGTGCCAGCAGCCGCCGACTAAAGCTTATCAACGAGCAGTACTTC.

The chain employs TRBV5-5 and TRBJ2-1; TRBD1 matches at 7 bases. The CDR3 consists of 17 residues. The germline CDR1 and CDR2 sequences are SGHKS and YYEKEE (reference sequence). Germline trimming cut 4 bases from V and 5 bases from J; bases unmatched to any gene: 15. The CDR3 sequence: CASSVPQGLSLNNEQFF. Written as DNA, the CDR3 is TGTGCCAGCAGCGTACCACAGGGGTTGAGCTTAAACAATGAGCAGTTCTTC.

The rearrangement uses TRBV30 and TRBJ1-6, with D perhaps matching TRBD1 (5 bases). Trimming pared 5 bases from V and 1 base from J, leaving 12 bases between. The CDR3 consists of 15 residues. Germline-derived CDR1 and CDR2 are GTSNPN and SVGIG (reference sequence). In DNA, the CDR3 is TGTGCCTGGGACAGCAGTGGGTCCTATAATTCACCCCTCCACTTT. Translating gives CAWDSSGSYNSPLHF.

V gene TRBV9 combines with J gene TRBJ1-5; tentatively, D is TRBD1 (6 bases). The CDR3 totals 15 residues. The V gene's germline CDR1 is SGDLS and CDR2 YYNGEE. Trimming shortened V by 0 bases and J by 3 bases, and 10 bases separated the two germline ends. The DNA of the CDR3 is TGTGCCAGCAGCGTAGGGACAGCCGACAATCAGCCCCAGCATTTT. Translated: CASSVGTADNQPQHF.

The V and J genes are TRBV28 and TRBJ1-5; weak D call: TRBD1 (5 bases). Germline CDR1 reads MDHEN; CDR2 reads SYDVKM. The CDR3 sequence is 21 residues long. V dropped 2 bases and J dropped 4 bases, with 30 bases sitting between them. The CDR3 DNA reads TGTGCCAGCAGTTTAACTTACGGGGACTGGCTTACGTTGGGGGGGAATCAGCCCCAGCATTTT. The encoded protein is CASSLTYGDWLTLGGNQPQHF.

As for this clone: The sample contains more than one DNA sequence encoding this CDR3. The chain joins TRBV6-1 to TRBJ2-2, with a possible D match to TRBD1 (6 bases). Per germline, CDR1 MNHNS and CDR2 SASEGT. Trimming shortened V by 4 bases and J by 4 bases, and 10 bases separated the two germline ends. This CDR3 is built from 14 residues. Here the CDR3 reads CASSATGSTGELFF. The CDR3 DNA sequence: TGTGCCAGCAGTGCTACAGGGAGCACCGGGGAGCTGTTTTTT.

The chain carries TRBV7-9 and TRBJ1-2; 7 bases fit TRBD1. J gave up 8 bases and V 5 bases, and 17 bases lay outside the gene matches. The germline V gene has CDR1 SEHNR and CDR2 FQNEAQ (reference sequence). This CDR3 comprises 16 residues. Here the CDR3 DNA reads TGTGCCAGCAGCGGGTCAGGGGGACAGATTTTGCAGGGCTACACCTTC. Its protein product is CASSGSGGQILQGYTF.

The chain couples TRBV25-1 to TRBJ2-7; TRBD1 matches 11 bases. The CDR3 runs to 17 residues. Trimming removed 6 bases from V and 6 bases from J; junction bases left unmatched: 16. The germline V gene has CDR1 MGHDK and CDR2 SYGVNS. This CDR3 is CASSPPPRGTGGVEQYF. CDR3 DNA: TGTGCCAGCAGCCCCCCCCCAAGGGGGACAGGGGGGGTCGAGCAGTACTTC.

This chain links TRBV7-6 with TRBJ2-5, with 15 bases that match TRBD2. There are 18 residues in the CDR3. Trimming removed 5 bases from V and 5 bases from J; junction bases left unmatched: 12. Germline-derived CDR1 and CDR2 are SGHVS and FNYEAQ. CDR3 residues: CASSIRTSGRAWEETQYF. CDR3 DNA: TGTGCCAGCAGCATCAGGACTAGCGGGAGGGCCTGGGAGGAGACCCAGTACTTC.

This chain joins TRBV5-4 and TRBJ2-3; D is undetermined. This CDR3 has 15 amino acids. V lost 1 base and J lost 6, with 15 bases in between. Germline-derived CDR1 and CDR2 are SGHNT and YYREEE (reference sequence). The CDR3 loop reads CASSLLSVSQDTQYF. CDR3 DNA: TGTGCCAGCAGCTTGTTGTCGGTCAGCCAGGATACGCAGTATTTT.

This clone was recorded once. The rearrangement links TRBV4-1 to TRBJ1-5; tentatively, D is TRBD1 (5 bases). V lost 0 bases, J lost 9 bases, and 9 bases lay in between. The CDR3 totals 13 residues. Germline V gene sequence: CDR1 MGHRA, CDR2 YSYEKL. The CDR3 DNA reads as TGCGCCAGCAGCCAAGAGACGGACACGCCCCAGCATTTT. It translates to CASSQETDTPQHF.

V and J are TRBV9 and TRBJ2-7, with TRBD2 matching 7 bases. CDR1 is SGDLS, CDR2 YYNGEE, per germline. V shed 1 base and J 0 bases; nucleotides not matched to a gene: 7. CDR3 size: 16 residues. CDR3 residues: CASSVRASGRSYEQYF. In DNA form, the CDR3 reads TGTGCCAGCAGCGTAAGAGCTAGCGGCCGCTCCTACGAGCAGTACTTC. Using reference TRBV9 and TRBJ2-7 for the parts outside the CDR3, the full variable domain is DSGVTQTPKHLITATGQRVTLRCSPRSGDLSVYWYQQSLDQGLQFLIQYYNGEERAKGNILERFSAQQFPDLHSELNLSSLELGDSALYFCASSVRASGRSYEQYFGPGTRLTVT.

This clone has just a few counts. This chain joins TRBV4-1 and TRBJ2-7, with D perhaps matching TRBD2 (5 bases). The germline CDR1 and CDR2 sequences are MGHRA and YSYEKL. The CDR3 sequence is 15 residues long. The V gene lost 1 base and the J gene lost 0 bases, with 10 bases spanning the gap. The CDR3 here is CASSQGAEPSYEQYF. CDR3 nucleotides: TGCGCCAGCAGCCAAGGAGCGGAACCCTCCTACGAGCAGTACTTC.

This chain connects TRBV10-3 to TRBJ2-3; D call uncertain. Trimming pared 4 bases from V and 2 bases from J, leaving 22 bases between. Germline CDR1 ENHRY, CDR2 SYGVKD. The CDR3 length is 18 residues. CDR3 loop: CAISVPSSYPSHTDTQYF. CDR3 nucleotides: TGTGCCATCAGTGTCCCCAGCTCATACCCTTCCCACACAGATACGCAGTATTTT.

V is TRBV29-1 and J is TRBJ2-1; no clear D. CDR1 is SQVTM, CDR2 ANQGSEA, per germline. This CDR3 is built from 13 residues. Trimming took 3 bases from V and 0 from J, leaving 6 bases between them. The CDR3 sequence is CSVDVSSYNEQFF. In DNA, the CDR3 is TGCAGCGTTGACGTCAGCTCCTACAATGAGCAGTTCTTC.

The chain links TRBV28 to TRBJ2-6; 8 nucleotides align to TRBD1. V shed 6 bases, J shed 2 bases, and the junction held 3 bases outside the gene matches. The CDR3 length is 15 residues. CDR1 and CDR2 from the germline V gene are MDHEN and SYDVKM. The CDR3 spells CASSKQGAGANVLTF. The CDR3 DNA follows: TGTGCCAGCAGCAAACAGGGGGCTGGGGCCAACGTCCTGACTTTC.

The J gene is TRBJ2-7, the V gene TRBV4-2; D not resolved. Germline CDR1 and CDR2: LGHNA and YNFKEQ. This CDR3 has 15 amino acids. Deletions cut 1 base from V and 5 bases from J, with 15 bases between. CDR3 sequence: CASSQASGQIHEQYF. Written as DNA, the CDR3 is TGTGCCAGCAGCCAAGCCAGTGGGCAGATCCACGAGCAGTACTTC.

V usage is TRBV14 and J usage is TRBJ2-2; 8 bases are a match to TRBD2. The ends lost 4 bases at V and 4 bases at J; junction bases unmatched: 17. The CDR3 runs to 19 residues. Per germline, CDR1 SGHDN and CDR2 FVKESK. CDR3 region: CASSPRKLAGPTGTGELFF. In DNA, the CDR3 is TGTGCCAGCAGCCCCCGAAAATTAGCGGGACCGACCGGCACCGGGGAGCTGTTTTTT.

The sample holds one count of this clone. The V call is TRBV2, the J call TRBJ2-3; D ambiguous. The CDR3 contains 13 residues. V lost 7 bases and J 0 bases, leaving 8 bases between the germline ends. CDR1 and CDR2 (germline): SNHLY, FYNNEI. The CDR3 spells CASIGRSTDTQYF. CDR3 nucleotides: TGTGCCAGCATAGGGCGGAGCACAGATACGCAGTATTTT. The whole variable domain, filled in from reference TRBV2 and TRBJ2-3, reads EPEVTQTPSHQVTQMGQEVILRCVPISNHLYFYWYRQILGQKVEFLVSFYNNEISEKSEIFDDQFSVERPDGSNFTLKIRSTKLEDSAMYFCASIGRSTDTQYFGPGTRLTVL.

This chain links TRBV2 with TRBJ2-5; 9 bases align to TRBD2. The V segment lost 5 bases and the J segment 4 bases; nucleotides outside the gene matches: 14. Germline V lookup: CDR1 SNHLY, CDR2 FYNNEI. The CDR3 totals 17 residues. In DNA, the CDR3 is TGTGCCAGCAGTTGGGGGTTAGCGGGAGACATGCGAGAGACCCAGTACTTC. Translated, it gives CASSWGLAGDMRETQYF.

The chain couples TRBV19 to TRBJ1-5; TRBD1 matches 9 bases. V was pared by 4 bases and J by 0 bases, with 7 bases of the junction left unmatched. The CDR3 is 17 residues long. In germline, CDR1 is LNHDA, CDR2 SQIVND (reference sequence). The CDR3 DNA reads TGTGCCAGTAGTACAACAGGGGGCTCCTATAGCAATCAGCCCCAGCATTTT. This encodes CASSTTGGSYSNQPQHF.

The table lists this clone with a few counts. The chain carries TRBV19 and TRBJ2-7; D uncertain. Per germline, CDR1 LNHDA and CDR2 SQIVND (reference sequence). Between the trimmed V and J ends, which lost 1 base and 0 bases, there was a span of 7 bases. The CDR3 runs 14 residues. CDR3 DNA sequence: TGTGCCAGTAGTATAGCCCCCAGCTCCTACGAGCAGTACTTC. Translated, it gives CASSIAPSSYEQYF.

The J gene is TRBJ2-1, the V gene TRBV5-1, with 10 positions matching TRBD2. Germline lookup yields CDR1 SGHRS and CDR2 YFSETQ. This CDR3 has 17 amino acids. V shed 4 bases, J shed 1 base, and the junction held 8 bases outside the gene matches. This chain's CDR3 is CASSQTPSGSSYNEQFF. Here the CDR3 DNA reads TGCGCCAGCAGCCAGACCCCTAGCGGGAGTTCCTACAATGAGCAGTTCTTC.